This passage covers 18 T cell receptor beta chains from one sample sequenced in a study of cytomegalovirus exposure and HLA in healthy donors. A multiplex PCR was run with 60 Vbeta primers and 13 Jbeta primers. The protocol was immunoSEQ multiplex PCR, while the TCRdb copy is restricted to in-frame clones and leaves out a portion. The profile shows around 170,000 clones, roughly 82% of them singletons. The source material was PBMCs. Source of these receptors: a woman aged 45-60 years in good health and CMV-seronegative.

The V call is TRBV10-3, the J call TRBJ2-3; 9 bases are shared with TRBD2. The CDR3 runs 18 residues. The germline V gene has CDR1 ENHRY and CDR2 SYGVKD. V trimming: 6 bases; J trimming: 2 bases; junction bases outside the gene matches: 15. CDR3 in amino acids: CAIRGGAGGLSHTDTQYF. In DNA, the CDR3 is TGTGCCATCAGAGGGGGGGCGGGAGGGCTCTCTCACACAGATACGCAGTATTTT.

The chain couples TRBV30 to TRBJ2-2; the D is unclear. The V end was cut by 2 bases, the J end by 6 bases, with 7 bases between. Germline V lookup: CDR1 GTSNPN, CDR2 SVGIG (reference sequence). The CDR3 is made up of 12 amino acids. CDR3 DNA: TGTGCCTGGAGTAGAGGATCCGGGGAGCTGTTTTTT. It is translated as CAWSRGSGELFF.

This clone was recorded once. J is TRBJ2-7 and V is TRBV7-2; 9 nucleotides agree with TRBD1. Per germline, CDR1 SGHTA and CDR2 FQGNSA. V shed 4 bases and J 2 bases; nucleotides not matched to a gene: 9. The CDR3 runs 16 residues. Written as DNA, the CDR3 is TGTGCCAGCAGCTACTCCGGGACAGGGTTAACCTACGAGCAGTACTTC. It is translated as CASSYSGTGLTYEQYF.

This clone was picked up a small number of times. The chain recombines TRBV6-5 with TRBJ2-1; D perhaps matches TRBD1 (6 bases). V was cut by 6 bases and J by 2 bases, with 11 bases left in between. The CDR3 totals 14 residues. Germline assignment: CDR1 MNHEY and CDR2 SVGAGI. The DNA for the CDR3 is TGTGCCAGCAGAGGCGACAGGACCTACAATGAGCAGTTCTTC. Translated: CASRGDRTYNEQFF.

CDR3 nucleotides: TGTGCCAGCAGCTTGTTCCTCTTAATGGGAGGGACAAGCAATCAGCCCCAGCATTTT. This sequence encodes CASSLFLLMGGTSNQPQHF. The rearrangement joins TRBV5-5 to TRBJ1-5; the D gene is possibly TRBD1 (6 bases). Germline assignment: CDR1 SGHKS and CDR2 YYEKEE (reference sequence). There are 19 residues in the CDR3. V dropped 1 base and J dropped 1 base, with 21 bases sitting between them.

The chain is built from TRBV11-3 and TRBJ2-3; TRBD2 agrees at 10 bases. The V segment lost 6 bases and the J segment 0 bases; nucleotides outside the gene matches: 6. Germline V gene sequence: CDR1 SGHNT, CDR2 YENEEA. The CDR3 has 16 amino acids. DNA for the CDR3: TGTGCCAGCAGTCAAGGACTAGCGGCTAGCACAGATACGCAGTATTTT. Translating it yields CASSQGLAASTDTQYF.

The chain has TRBV5-1 and TRBJ2-7; TRBD2 matches at 7 bases. Germline trimming cut 4 bases from V and 4 bases from J; bases unmatched to any gene: 11. There are 15 residues in the CDR3. CDR1 SGHRS and CDR2 YFSETQ come from the germline V gene. The CDR3 DNA reads as TGCGCCAGCAGCCGACGCGGGAGTAAGCTTTACGAGCAGTACTTC. As protein: CASSRRGSKLYEQYF. Using reference TRBV5-1 and TRBJ2-7 for the parts outside the CDR3, the full variable domain is KAGVTQTPRYLIKTRGQQVTLSCSPISGHRSVSWYQQTPGQGLQFLFEYFSETQRNKGNFPGRFSGRQFSNSRSEMNVSTLELGDSALYLCASSRRGSKLYEQYFGPGTRLTVT.

The chain recombines TRBV7-8 with TRBJ2-3, with TRBD2 matching over 9 bases. Germline-derived CDR1 and CDR2 are SGHVS and FQNEAQ. V dropped 8 bases and J dropped 2; count of bases not matched to a gene: 14. CDR3 length: 17 amino acids. The DNA of the CDR3 is TGTGCCAGCTCCCGAATAATAGCGGGGGCCCCCACAGATACGCAGTATTTT. Its protein is CASSRIIAGAPTDTQYF.

The chain employs TRBV28 and TRBJ2-5; 8 nucleotides align to TRBD2. V lost 3 bases to trimming and J lost 4 bases; unmatched junction nucleotides: 16. There are 18 residues in the CDR3. The V gene's germline CDR1 is MDHEN and CDR2 SYDVKM. The CDR3 loop reads CASSLSPGLGSVAETQYF. In DNA, the CDR3 is TGTGCCAGCAGTTTGTCACCGGGACTAGGGTCGGTGGCAGAGACCCAGTACTTC.

The chain links TRBV7-9 to TRBJ1-1; maybe TRBD1 (6 bases). Germline V lookup: CDR1 SEHNR, CDR2 FQNEAQ (reference sequence). Deletions cut 5 bases from V and 2 bases from J, with 21 bases between. The CDR3 totals 17 residues. CDR3 sequence reads: CASSGWDTGLVNTEAFF. In DNA, the CDR3 is TGTGCCAGCAGCGGCTGGGATACAGGGTTGGTTAACACTGAAGCTTTCTTT.

This sequence joins TRBV19 and TRBJ2-7, with 7 bases lining up with TRBD1. Germline trimming cut 5 bases from V and 2 bases from J; bases unmatched to any gene: 3. This CDR3 contains 13 residues. CDR1 is LNHDA and CDR2 is SQIVND in the germline V gene (reference sequence). The CDR3 DNA reads TGTGCCAGTAGTCCCGGGACAGCCTACGAGCAGTACTTC. Encoded protein: CASSPGTAYEQYF.

This clone appeared once. CDR3: CASSQTGGMETQYF. The CDR3 bases are TGTGCCAGCAGCCAGACAGGGGGAATGGAGACCCAGTACTTC. The chain is built from TRBV14 and TRBJ2-5, with TRBD1 identical over 9 bases. From germline, CDR1 is SGHDN and CDR2 FVKESK. The CDR3 runs to 14 residues. V gave up 3 bases and J gave up 5 bases; unmatched junction bases: 4. The variable domain in full, with the rest retrieved from reference TRBV14 and TRBJ2-5, is EAGVTQFPSHSVIEKGQTVTLRCDPISGHDNLYWYRRVMGKEIKFLLHFVKESKQDESGMPNNRFLAERTGGTYSTLKVQPAELEDSGVYFCASSQTGGMETQYFGPGTRLLVL.

The rearrangement joins TRBV5-1 to TRBJ1-5, with 8 bases fitting TRBD1. The V and J ends lost 4 bases and 6 bases, in that order; junction bases with no gene match: 9. This CDR3 spans 15 amino acids. Germline CDR1 SGHRS, CDR2 YFSETQ. The CDR3 protein is CASSLTGGGGQPQHF. As DNA, the CDR3 is TGCGCCAGCAGCCTAACAGGGGGGGGCGGTCAGCCCCAGCATTTT.

This clone was counted only a few times. The V call is TRBV5-6, the J call TRBJ2-7; TRBD1 agrees at 9 bases. The CDR3 is made up of 15 amino acids. The germline gives CDR1 SGHDT, CDR2 YYEEEE. Unmatched junction bases numbered 6, after V lost 2 bases and J lost 3 bases. The CDR3 nucleotides read TGTGCCAGCAGCTTTTACCGGGACAGGGACTACGAGCAGTACTTC. It yields the protein CASSFYRDRDYEQYF.

CDR3 in amino acids: CASSLEGGERAFF. CDR3 DNA: TGTGCCAGCAGCTTGGAAGGGGGGGAAAGAGCTTTCTTT. The V gene is TRBV5-4, the J gene TRBJ1-1; a possible D gene is TRBD1 (6 bases). The V end was cut by 0 bases, the J end by 10 bases, with 13 bases between. Germline loops: CDR1 SGHNT, CDR2 YYREEE (reference sequence). This CDR3 has 13 residues.

CDR3 bases: TGTGCCAGCAGTCCAGAGGGCGACTATGGCTACACCTTC. Translating gives CASSPEGDYGYTF. This chain connects TRBV9 to TRBJ1-2; D is uncertain. The CDR3 length is 13 residues. Trimming pared 5 bases from V and 3 bases from J, leaving 11 bases between. Germline V gene sequence: CDR1 SGDLS, CDR2 YYNGEE.

The chain uses TRBV27 and TRBJ1-2; no reliable D call. The CDR3 loop spans 14 amino acids. CDR1 is MNHEY and CDR2 is SMNVEV in the germline V gene (reference sequence). Trimming took 2 bases from V and 5 from J, leaving 12 bases between them. CDR3 region: CASSLDSGLYGYTF. CDR3 DNA sequence: TGTGCCAGCAGTTTAGATAGTGGACTTTATGGCTACACCTTC.

This chain connects TRBV7-2 to TRBJ1-2, with a weak D call TRBD1 (5 bases). Germline CDR1 SGHTA, CDR2 FQGNSA. The CDR3 consists of 14 residues. Between the trimmed V and J ends, which lost 3 bases and 6 bases, there was a span of 14 bases. The CDR3: CASSFVVGAHGYTF. The CDR3 DNA sequence: TGTGCCAGCAGCTTTGTGGTAGGGGCTCATGGCTACACCTTC.